This is a list of T cell receptor beta chains from one sample in a study of cytomegalovirus exposure and HLA in healthy donors. Sequencing used immunoSEQ multiplex PCR; TCRdb keeps in-frame clones, though not all of them. The data hold 140,000 or so clones, with roughly 70% observed a single time. Sequenced input: PBMCs. All receptors come from a woman in her thirties or forties in good health and CMV-seronegative. CDR3s include the opening cysteine and the closing phenylalanine or tryptophan. D genes are given only for firm matches. Not every row has a clone size; where given, it reads once, few, many or a size class.

>TRBV27|.|TRBJ2-5|.
TGTGCCAGCAGCCCACTAGGTAAAAAAGAGACCCAGTACTTC
CASSPLGKKETQYF
>TRBV2|once|TRBJ1-6|.
TGTGCCAGCATCCCCAGGGCCCCCAATTCACCCCTCCACTTT
CASIPRAPNSPLHF
>TRBV18|.|TRBJ1-1|TRBD1
TGTGCCAGCTCATCACGACAGGGGCGTGGGCCGAACACTGAAGCTTTCTTT
CASSSRQGRGPNTEAFF
>TRBV7-9|.|TRBJ1-3|TRBD1
TGTGCCAGCAGCTTAGAGGGGACAGCTGGAAACACCATATATTTT
CASSLEGTAGNTIYF
>TRBV18|.|TRBJ1-1|.
TGTGCCAGCTCACCACAAGCTTCCAGGGTGGCTGTACGAACTGAAGCTTTCTTT
CASSPQASRVAVRTEAFF
>TRBV19|.|TRBJ1-3|.
TGTGCCAGTAGTATGGACAGATTCTCTGGAAACACCATATATTTT
CASSMDRFSGNTIYF
>TRBV27|once|TRBJ2-5|TRBD1
TGTGCCAGCAGCCGGGACAGGGGTGAGACCCAGTACTTC
CASSRDRGETQYF
>TRBV6-1|many|TRBJ2-2|TRBD1
TGTGCCAGCAGTGGGACAGGGGCCGGGGAGCTGTTTTTT
CASSGTGAGELFF
>TRBV5-4|few|TRBJ1-4|TRBD1
TGTGCCAGCAGCCAAGGGGGCAGATCAACTAATGAAAAACTGTTTTTT
CASSQGGRSTNEKLFF
>TRBV18|.|TRBJ2-3|TRBD1
TGTGCCAGCTCACGAGGGACAGGGGAGGATACGCAGTATTTT
CASSRGTGEDTQYF
>TRBV14|.|TRBJ1-1|TRBD1
TGTGCCAGCAGCTACTACAGGGGGATTCAACCCGCTGAAGCTTTCTTT
CASSYYRGIQPAEAFF
>TRBV30|.|TRBJ1-2|TRBD1
TGTGCCTGGGAGACAGGGGCGGATGGCTACACCTTC
CAWETGADGYTF
>TRBV4-1|.|TRBJ2-1|TRBD2
TGCGCCAGCAGCCAAGTAGCGGGAGAGAATGAGCAGTTCTTC
CASSQVAGENEQFF
>TRBV28|.|TRBJ1-4|TRBD1
TGTGCCAGCAGGTCGGGACAGGGGGGCGAAAAACTGTTTTTT
CASRSGQGGEKLFF
>TRBV7-6|.|TRBJ1-1|.
TGTGCCAGCAGCTTAACTTGGGGGGGCACTGAAGCTTTCTTT
CASSLTWGGTEAFF
>TRBV2|.|TRBJ1-2|.
TGTGCCAGCAGTGAAGCGTTGGCAGGGATCTATGGCTACACCTTC
CASSEALAGIYGYTF
>TRBV7-8|.|TRBJ1-1|.
TGTGCCAGCAGCTTAAGGCAGGGCGGCACTGAAGCTTTCTTT
CASSLRQGGTEAFF
>TRBV13|.|TRBJ2-2|.
TGTGCCAGCAGCTTATCTGGGAGCGCAGTCCGCACCGGGGAGCTGTTTTTT
CASSLSGSAVRTGELFF
>TRBV28|.|TRBJ1-2|TRBD1
TGTGCCAGCAGTCACGTTTCTTTTTGGGACAGGGACTATGGCTACACCTTC
CASSHVSFWDRDYGYTF
>TRBV19|.|TRBJ1-1|TRBD1
TGTGCCAGTAGTATCAGGGGGGATACTGAAGCTTTCTTT
CASSIRGDTEAFF
>TRBV6-1|.|TRBJ2-1|TRBD1
TGTGCCAGCAGTGATGGGACAGGGAACTACAATGAGCAGTTCTTC
CASSDGTGNYNEQFF
>TRBV2|.|TRBJ2-1|TRBD1
TGTGCCAGCAGGACAGCCCCCGGGACCCAGGGGGCGGGTGAGCAGTTCTTC
CASRTAPGTQGAGEQFF